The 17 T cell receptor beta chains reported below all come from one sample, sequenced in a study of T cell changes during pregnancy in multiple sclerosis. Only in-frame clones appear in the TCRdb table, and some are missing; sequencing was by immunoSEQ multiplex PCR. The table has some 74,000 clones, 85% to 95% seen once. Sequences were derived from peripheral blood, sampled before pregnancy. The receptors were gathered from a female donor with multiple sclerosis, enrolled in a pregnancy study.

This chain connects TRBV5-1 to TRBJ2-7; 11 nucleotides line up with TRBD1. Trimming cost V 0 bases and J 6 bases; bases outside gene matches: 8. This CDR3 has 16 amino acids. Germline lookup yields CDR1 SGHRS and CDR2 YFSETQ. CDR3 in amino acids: CASSLATGTGGLEQYF. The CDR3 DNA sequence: TGCGCCAGCAGCTTGGCTACCGGGACAGGGGGGCTCGAGCAGTACTTC.

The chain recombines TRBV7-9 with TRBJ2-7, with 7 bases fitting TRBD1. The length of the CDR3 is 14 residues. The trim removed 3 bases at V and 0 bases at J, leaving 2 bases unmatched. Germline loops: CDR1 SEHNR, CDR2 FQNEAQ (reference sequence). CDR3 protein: CASSLGQYSYEQYF. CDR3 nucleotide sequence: TGTGCCAGCAGCTTGGGACAGTACTCCTACGAGCAGTACTTC.

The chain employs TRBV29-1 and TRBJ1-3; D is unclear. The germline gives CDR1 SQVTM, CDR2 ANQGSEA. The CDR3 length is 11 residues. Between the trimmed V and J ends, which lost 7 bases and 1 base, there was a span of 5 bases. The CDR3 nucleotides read TGCAGCGCCCCTTCTGGAAACACCATATATTTT. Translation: CSAPSGNTIYF. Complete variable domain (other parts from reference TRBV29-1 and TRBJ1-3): SAVISQKPSRDICQRGTSLTIQCQVDSQVTMMFWYRQQPGQSLTLIATANQGSEATYESGFVIDKFPISRPNLTFSTLTVSNMSPEDSSIYLCSAPSGNTIYFGEGSWLTVV.

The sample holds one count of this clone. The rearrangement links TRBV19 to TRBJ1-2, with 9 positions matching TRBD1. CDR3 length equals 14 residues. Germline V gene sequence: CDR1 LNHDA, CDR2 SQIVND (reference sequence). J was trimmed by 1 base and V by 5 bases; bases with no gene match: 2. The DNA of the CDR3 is TGTGCCAGTAGTTACAGGGGGCGTAACTATGGCTACACCTTC. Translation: CASSYRGRNYGYTF.

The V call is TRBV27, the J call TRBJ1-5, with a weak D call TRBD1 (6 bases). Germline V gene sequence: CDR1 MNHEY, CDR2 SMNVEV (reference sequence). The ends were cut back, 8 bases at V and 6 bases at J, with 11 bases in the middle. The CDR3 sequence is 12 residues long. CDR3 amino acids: CASWTVSQPQHF. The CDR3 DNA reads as TGTGCCAGCTGGACAGTCAGTCAGCCCCAGCATTTT.

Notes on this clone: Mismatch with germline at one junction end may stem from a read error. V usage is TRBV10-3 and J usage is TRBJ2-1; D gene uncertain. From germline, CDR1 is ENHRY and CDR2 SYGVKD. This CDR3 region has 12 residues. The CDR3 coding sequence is TGTGCCATCAGGGAGTCTAACAATGAGCAGTTCTTC. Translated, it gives CAIRESNNEQFF.

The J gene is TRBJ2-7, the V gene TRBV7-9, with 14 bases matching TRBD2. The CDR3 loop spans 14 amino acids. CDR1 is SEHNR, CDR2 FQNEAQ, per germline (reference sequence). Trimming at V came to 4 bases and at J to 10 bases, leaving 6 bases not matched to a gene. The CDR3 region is CASSSRTSGRHQYF. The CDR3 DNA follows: TGTGCCAGCAGCTCTAGGACTAGCGGGAGGCATCAGTACTTC. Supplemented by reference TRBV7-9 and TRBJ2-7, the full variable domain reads DTGVSQNPRHKITKRGQNVTFRCDPISEHNRLYWYRQTLGQGPEFLTYFQNEAQLEKSRLLSDRFSAERPKGSFSTLEIQRTEQGDSAMYLCASSSRTSGRHQYFGPGTRLTVT.

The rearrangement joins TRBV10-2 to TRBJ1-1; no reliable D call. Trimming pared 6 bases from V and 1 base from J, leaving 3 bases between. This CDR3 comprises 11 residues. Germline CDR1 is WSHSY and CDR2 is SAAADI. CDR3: CASSQNTEAFF. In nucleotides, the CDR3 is TGCGCCAGCAGCCAGAACACTGAAGCTTTCTTT.

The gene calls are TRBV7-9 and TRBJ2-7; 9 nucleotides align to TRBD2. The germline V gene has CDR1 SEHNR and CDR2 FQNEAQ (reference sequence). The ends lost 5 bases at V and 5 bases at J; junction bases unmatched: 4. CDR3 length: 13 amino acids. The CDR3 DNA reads TGTGCCAGCAGCATGACTAGCGGCGACGAGCAGTACTTC. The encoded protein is CASSMTSGDEQYF.

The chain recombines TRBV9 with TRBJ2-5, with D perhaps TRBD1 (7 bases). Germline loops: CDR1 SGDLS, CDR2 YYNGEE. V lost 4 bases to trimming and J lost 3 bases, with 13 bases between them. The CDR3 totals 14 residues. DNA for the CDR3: TGTGCCAGCAGCCCGGCCAGGGGGGAAGAGACCCAGTACTTC. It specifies CASSPARGEETQYF.

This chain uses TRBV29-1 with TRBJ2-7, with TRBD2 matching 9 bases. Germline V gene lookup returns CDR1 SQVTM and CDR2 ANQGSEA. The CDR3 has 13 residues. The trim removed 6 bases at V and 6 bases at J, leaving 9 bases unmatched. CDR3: CSVGRAGGLEQYF. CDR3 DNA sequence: TGCAGCGTGGGGCGGGCGGGAGGGCTCGAGCAGTACTTC.

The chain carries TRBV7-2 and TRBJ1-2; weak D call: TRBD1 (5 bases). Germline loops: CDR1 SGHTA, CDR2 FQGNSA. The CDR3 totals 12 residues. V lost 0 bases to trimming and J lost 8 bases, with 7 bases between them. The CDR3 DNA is TGTGCCAGCAGCTTAGCCGGGGGAGGCTACACCTTC. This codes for CASSLAGGGYTF.

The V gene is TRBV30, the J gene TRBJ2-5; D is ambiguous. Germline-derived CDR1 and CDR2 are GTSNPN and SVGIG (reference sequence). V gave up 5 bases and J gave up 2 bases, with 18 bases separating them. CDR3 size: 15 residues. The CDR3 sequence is CAWAGPEPLQETQYF. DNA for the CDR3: TGTGCCTGGGCAGGCCCGGAACCTCTACAAGAGACCCAGTACTTC. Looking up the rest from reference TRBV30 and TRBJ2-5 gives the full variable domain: SQTIHQWPATLVQPVGSPLSLECTVEGTSNPNLYWYRQAAGRGLQLLFYSVGIGQISSEVPQNLSASRPQDRQFILSSKKLLLSDSGFYLCAWAGPEPLQETQYFGPGTRLLVL.

This CDR3 reads CASSPSLGLAGTQYF. Written as DNA, the CDR3 is TGTGCCAGCAGCCCAAGCTTGGGTCTAGCGGGGACCCAGTACTTC. This chain joins TRBV7-9 and TRBJ2-5; 8 bases line up with TRBD2. Germline V lookup: CDR1 SEHNR, CDR2 FQNEAQ (reference sequence). This CDR3 has 15 residues. V trimming: 5 bases; J trimming: 7 bases; junction bases outside the gene matches: 12. Using reference TRBV7-9 and TRBJ2-5 for the parts outside the CDR3, the full variable domain is DTGVSQNPRHKITKRGQNVTFRCDPISEHNRLYWYRQTLGQGPEFLTYFQNEAQLEKSRLLSDRFSAERPKGSFSTLEIQRTEQGDSAMYLCASSPSLGLAGTQYFGPGTRLLVL.

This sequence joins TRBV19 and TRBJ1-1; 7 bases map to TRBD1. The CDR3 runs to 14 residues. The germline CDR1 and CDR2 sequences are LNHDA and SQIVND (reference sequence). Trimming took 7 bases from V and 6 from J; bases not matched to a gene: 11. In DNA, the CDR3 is TGTGCCAGTACGAGGGGGACAGCGGTCTCTGAAGCTTTCTTT. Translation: CASTRGTAVSEAFF.

The CDR3 coding sequence is TGTGCCAGCAGACCCAGGGAAATACCATCCTACGAGCAGTACTTC. It yields the protein CASRPREIPSYEQYF. The J gene is TRBJ2-7, the V gene TRBV2, with D perhaps TRBD1 (5 bases). The germline V gene has CDR1 SNHLY and CDR2 FYNNEI. The CDR3 spans 15 residues. The V end lost 6 bases, the J end lost 1 base, and 16 bases lay between the germline ends.

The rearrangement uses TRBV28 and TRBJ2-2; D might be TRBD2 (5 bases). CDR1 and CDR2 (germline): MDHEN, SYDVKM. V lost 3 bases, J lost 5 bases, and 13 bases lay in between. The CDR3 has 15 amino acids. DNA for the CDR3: TGTGCCAGCAGTTTTAGGGCCCGAGGGACCGGGGAGCTGTTTTTT. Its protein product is CASSFRARGTGELFF.